This T cell receptor (beta chain) was found in a study of response to subunit inactivated influenza vaccine. Study-level results: That few new T cells are recruited by each seasonal influenza vaccination was the authors' suggestion.

In this sample, this clonotype turned up many times. Its specificity is not known. TCRdb ran MiXCR on the RT-PCR reads and lists one entry per CDR3 protein. Of roughly 700,000 distinct CDR3 sequences detected, around 13% appear once; the ten largest clones hold less than 7%. The germline V and J ends were trimmed by 6 bases and 7 bases, with 10 bases remaining between them. Germline V gene lookup returns CDR1 ENHRY and CDR2 SYGVKD. There are 11 residues in the CDR3. The clonotype was recovered from a man between 50 and 59 years old who received an inactivated influenza vaccine. The chain is built from TRBV10-3 and TRBJ2-7, with D maybe TRBD2 (5 bases). This specimen consisted of PBMCs from blood, obtained about 14 days before vaccination. The chain's CDR3 is CAIRGSGEQYF. CDR3 DNA: TGTGCCATCAGAGGGAGTGGTGAGCAGTACTTC.